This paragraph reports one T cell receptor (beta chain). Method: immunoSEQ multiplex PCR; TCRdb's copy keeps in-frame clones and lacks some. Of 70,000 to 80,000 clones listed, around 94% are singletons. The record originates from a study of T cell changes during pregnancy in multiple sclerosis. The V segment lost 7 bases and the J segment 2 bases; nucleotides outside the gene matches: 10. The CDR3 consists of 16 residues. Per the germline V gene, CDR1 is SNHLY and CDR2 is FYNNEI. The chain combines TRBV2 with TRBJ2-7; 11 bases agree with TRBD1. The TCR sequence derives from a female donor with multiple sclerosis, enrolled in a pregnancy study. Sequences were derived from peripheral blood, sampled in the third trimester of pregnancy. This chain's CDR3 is CASTPIGTGGPYEQYF. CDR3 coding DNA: TGTGCCAGCACTCCTATCGGGACAGGGGGTCCCTACGAGCAGTACTTC.